This T cell receptor beta chain came from a study of beta chain features in type 1 diabetes. Study overall: Healthy donors and patients showed comparable age, gender and cell yields. Study conclusions and caveats: In the patient group, naive, central memory and Treg TCRB repertoires seemed more alike than in the healthy donor group.

Trimming removed 3 bases from V and 4 bases from J, with 10 bases in between. Germline-derived CDR1 and CDR2 are MNHEY and SMNVEV (reference sequence). The CDR3 totals 13 residues. Expressed TCRB transcripts got sequenced, as all isolated RNA was reverse transcribed. Deep immunoSEQ sequencing covered naive, central memory and regulatory T cell samples. TCRdb's copy holds only in-frame clones and misses some; the assay was immunoSEQ multiplex PCR. The sample consists of 250,000 or so clones, 25% to 30% of them appearing once. This clone showed up many times. Antigen specificity is unknown. The same CDR3 arises from other DNA sequences in this sample as well.

This chain connects TRBV27 to TRBJ2-7; no definite D call. The specimen was central memory CD4+ T cells from blood. This receptor was obtained from a man younger than 40 in good health. The CDR3 loop is CASSLRSWYEQYF. CDR3 coding DNA: TGTGCCAGCAGTTTGAGGTCCTGGTACGAGCAGTACTTC.